The 14 T cell receptor beta chains below come from one sample, sequenced in a study of T cell clonotyping in hematopoietic cell transplantation. Time point specified: recipient sample about 28 days before transplant, after cytoreduction. TCRdb keeps only in-frame clones here, not all; method: immunoSEQ multiplex PCR. The data contain several thousand clones, about 97% of them singletons. The sequences come from peripheral blood mononuclear cells, collected before stem cell transplant. These receptors all stem from an older man with acute myeloid leukemia. Some clones in this sample may be carry-over from other donors' samples.

The V and J genes are TRBV5-1 and TRBJ2-7; TRBD1 matches at 11 bases. V was pared by 1 base and J by 4 bases, with 1 base of the junction left unmatched. The germline V gene encodes CDR1 SGHRS and CDR2 YFSETQ. This CDR3 comprises 14 residues. The CDR3 bases are TGCGCCAGCAGCTTGAGGGACAGGGGGTACGAGCAGTACTTC. Its protein product is CASSLRDRGYEQYF. The whole variable domain, filled in from reference TRBV5-1 and TRBJ2-7, reads KAGVTQTPRYLIKTRGQQVTLSCSPISGHRSVSWYQQTPGQGLQFLFEYFSETQRNKGNFPGRFSGRQFSNSRSEMNVSTLELGDSALYLCASSLRDRGYEQYFGPGTRLTVT.

The rearrangement links TRBV7-9 to TRBJ2-7, with D possibly being TRBD1 (5 bases). Trimming left V 1 base short and J 13 bases short, with 11 bases between. The V gene's germline CDR1 is SEHNR and CDR2 FQNEAQ (reference sequence). There are 11 residues in the CDR3. CDR3 sequence (DNA): TGTGCCAGCAGCTTAGAGGGCAGGGTCTACTTC. It translates to CASSLEGRVYF.

J is TRBJ2-7 and V is TRBV27, with 11 bases matching TRBD1. V dropped 6 bases and J dropped 6; count of bases not matched to a gene: 10. Germline-derived CDR1 and CDR2 are MNHEY and SMNVEV (reference sequence). The CDR3 length is 15 residues. In DNA, the CDR3 is TGTGCCAGCAGATCCTACGGACAGGGGGCCTTCGAGCAGTACTTC. Its protein is CASRSYGQGAFEQYF.

The V and J genes are TRBV11-2 and TRBJ2-4; D unclear. V was pared by 5 bases and J by 0 bases, with 8 bases between. This CDR3 contains 14 residues. The germline V gene encodes CDR1 SGHAT and CDR2 FQNNGV. In DNA form, the CDR3 reads TGTGCCAGCAGCCCCCAGATAGCCAAAAACATTCAGTACTTC. Its translation: CASSPQIAKNIQYF.

The V and J genes are TRBV30 and TRBJ1-5; D not certain. CDR1 is GTSNPN and CDR2 is SVGIG in the germline V gene (reference sequence). The CDR3 sequence is 13 residues long. V was trimmed by 2 bases and J by 3 bases, leaving 8 bases between them. The CDR3: CAWSPTVNQPQHF. In nucleotides, the CDR3 is TGTGCCTGGAGTCCCACAGTCAATCAGCCCCAGCATTTT.

The rearrangement joins TRBV4-3 to TRBJ1-2; 7 bases agree with TRBD1. J gave up 5 bases and V 0 bases, and 9 bases lay outside the gene matches. This CDR3 has 16 residues. Germline CDR1 reads LGHNA; CDR2 reads YSLEER. This chain's CDR3 is CASSQDRAGGIYGYTF. In DNA form, the CDR3 reads TGCGCCAGCAGCCAAGATAGGGCAGGGGGTATTTATGGCTACACCTTC.

The gene calls are TRBV5-1 and TRBJ1-2, with 9 bases matching TRBD1. The CDR3 sequence is 15 residues long. Germline V gene lookup returns CDR1 SGHRS and CDR2 YFSETQ. The trim removed 4 bases at V and 8 bases at J, leaving 12 bases unmatched. The CDR3 loop reads CASSPQPGQGEGYTF. CDR3 nucleotide sequence: TGCGCCAGCAGCCCCCAACCGGGACAGGGAGAGGGCTACACCTTC.

This clone showed up just once. The V call is TRBV10-1, the J call TRBJ2-7; D may match TRBD1 or TRBD2 (5 bases each). Germline values: CDR1 WNHNN, CDR2 SYGVQD (reference sequence). The CDR3 has 15 residues. V shed 6 bases and J shed 2 bases, with 17 bases lying between them. Here the CDR3 reads CASRGYGGVTYEQYF. CDR3 nucleotide sequence: TGCGCCAGCAGGGGTTATGGGGGAGTTACCTACGAGCAGTACTTC.

The chain joins TRBV4-1 to TRBJ1-1; D not certain. CDR3 size: 14 residues. Between the trimmed V and J ends, which lost 3 bases and 5 bases, there was a span of 13 bases. Germline CDR1 is MGHRA and CDR2 is YSYEKL. The CDR3 spells CASSHSYALTEAFF. The CDR3 bases are TGCGCCAGCAGCCACAGCTACGCATTGACTGAAGCTTTCTTT.

The chain recombines TRBV6-6 with TRBJ1-6, with D maybe TRBD1 (6 bases). Looked up from germline, CDR1 is MNHNY and CDR2 is SVGAGI (reference sequence). The CDR3 runs to 15 residues. V was cut by 5 bases and J by 3 bases, with 11 bases left in between. Here the CDR3 reads CASSPQGHYNSPLHF. In DNA, the CDR3 is TGTGCCAGCAGTCCTCAGGGGCACTATAATTCACCCCTCCACTTT.

This clone has a single count. The rearrangement joins TRBV28 to TRBJ1-3, with unresolved D. This CDR3 spans 15 amino acids. Between the trimmed V and J ends, which lost 7 bases and 0 bases, there was a span of 13 bases. Germline loops: CDR1 MDHEN, CDR2 SYDVKM. CDR3 DNA sequence: TGTGCCAGCATCGAAGCAATCCGCTCTGGAAACACCATATATTTT. This gives the protein CASIEAIRSGNTIYF.

The gene calls are TRBV5-1 and TRBJ1-2; D is uncertain. V was clipped by 0 bases and J by 3 bases, with 6 bases between them. CDR3 length: 13 amino acids. The germline V gene encodes CDR1 SGHRS and CDR2 YFSETQ. The CDR3 loop is CASSLGRHYGYTF. The CDR3 region has the DNA TGCGCCAGCAGCTTGGGACGGCACTATGGCTACACCTTC.

The chain combines TRBV28 with TRBJ1-5, with TRBD1 identical over 7 bases. CDR1 and CDR2 (germline): MDHEN, SYDVKM. V was pared by 6 bases and J by 7 bases, with 9 bases of the junction left unmatched. CDR3 length equals 14 residues. CDR3 sequence reads: CASSVDREHQPQHF. The DNA of the CDR3 is TGTGCCAGCAGCGTAGACAGGGAACACCAGCCCCAGCATTTT.

The CDR3 sequence is CAWETTVREKLFF. As DNA, the CDR3 is TGTGCCTGGGAGACCACGGTGCGGGAAAAACTGTTTTTT. The rearrangement links TRBV30 to TRBJ1-4; D not certain. The V and J ends lost 5 bases and 8 bases respectively, with 15 bases between them. The CDR3 sequence is 13 residues long. Per the germline V gene, CDR1 is GTSNPN and CDR2 is SVGIG (reference sequence).